The 11 T cell receptor beta chains below were found in one sample sequenced in a study of multiple sclerosis patients with progressive multifocal leukoencephalopathy. TCRdb's copy holds only in-frame clones and misses some; the assay was immunoSEQ multiplex PCR. The sample yields tens of thousands of clones, approximately 85% seen once. The time point here: time of PML onset. The source was PBMCs, collected from a patient treated with natalizumab. Receptors originate from a woman under 40 with progressive multifocal leukoencephalopathy.

This sequence joins TRBV9 and TRBJ2-3; D is uncertain. The CDR3 loop spans 13 amino acids. V was clipped by 0 bases and J by 1 base, with 3 bases between them. The germline gives CDR1 SGDLS, CDR2 YYNGEE. CDR3 nucleotide sequence: TGTGCCAGCAGCGTAGCAGGCACAGATACGCAGTATTTT. Translation: CASSVAGTDTQYF.

The chain recombines TRBV5-1 with TRBJ2-1; TRBD2 might be the D (6 bases). Trimming took 3 bases from V and 5 from J, leaving 15 bases between them. Germline CDR1 and CDR2: SGHRS and YFSETQ. This CDR3 spans 15 amino acids. As DNA, the CDR3 is TGCGCCAGCAGCTCCCGGGACTCAAAAAACAATGAGCAGTTCTTC. Translating gives CASSSRDSKNNEQFF.

V and J are TRBV2 and TRBJ2-3, with a possible D match to TRBD2 (6 bases). V lost 11 bases and J lost 2, with 17 bases in between. CDR1 and CDR2 from the germline V gene are SNHLY and FYNNEI. This CDR3 comprises 14 residues. Written as DNA, the CDR3 is TGTGCCGGGGGGAGGACACTCGACACAGATACGCAGTATTTT. This encodes CAGGRTLDTDTQYF.

V is TRBV5-4 and J is TRBJ2-7; 9 bases map to TRBD1. CDR3 length: 15 residues. V was clipped by 3 bases and J by 3 bases; unmatched bases: 7. The V gene's germline CDR1 is SGHNT and CDR2 YYREEE (reference sequence). Here the CDR3 reads CASSSDRGLIYEQYF. The DNA of the CDR3 is TGTGCCAGCAGCTCGGACAGGGGCCTAATCTACGAGCAGTACTTC.

The chain uses TRBV19 and TRBJ1-1, with 7 bases fitting TRBD1. The CDR3 runs 15 residues. V dropped 0 bases and J dropped 4; count of bases not matched to a gene: 5. Germline V gives CDR1 LNHDA, CDR2 SQIVND (reference sequence). CDR3 coding DNA: TGTGCCAGTAGTATAGAGGCAGGGGGACTCACTGAAGCTTTCTTT. Encoded protein: CASSIEAGGLTEAFF.

This clone was found a few times. This chain connects TRBV6-1 to TRBJ1-5, with D unresolved. Deletions cut 5 bases from V and 2 bases from J, with 13 bases between. Germline CDR1 MNHNS, CDR2 SASEGT. The CDR3 totals 15 residues. The CDR3 DNA reads as TGTGCCAGCAGTCCCGGACTACGCGGCAATCAGCCCCAGCATTTT. Protein sequence: CASSPGLRGNQPQHF.

V usage is TRBV7-9 and J usage is TRBJ1-6; 7 bases align to TRBD1. Germline CDR1 reads SEHNR; CDR2 reads FQNEAQ (reference sequence). The CDR3 has 14 amino acids. Trimming removed 3 bases from V and 6 bases from J; junction bases left unmatched: 2. CDR3 region: CASSFGTANSPLHF. Written as DNA, the CDR3 is TGTGCCAGCAGCTTCGGGACAGCTAATTCACCCCTCCACTTT. The variable domain in full, with the rest retrieved from reference TRBV7-9 and TRBJ1-6, is DTGVSQNPRHKITKRGQNVTFRCDPISEHNRLYWYRQTLGQGPEFLTYFQNEAQLEKSRLLSDRFSAERPKGSFSTLEIQRTEQGDSAMYLCASSFGTANSPLHFGNGTRLTVT.

The V and J genes are TRBV4-1 and TRBJ2-1, with D tentatively TRBD1 or TRBD2 (5 bases each). The germline CDR1 and CDR2 sequences are MGHRA and YSYEKL. The CDR3 length is 16 residues. The V end was cut by 0 bases, the J end by 4 bases, with 13 bases between. CDR3 coding DNA: TGCGCCAGCAGCCAAGATTTCGGGACCGCATACAATGAGCAGTTCTTC. Translated, it gives CASSQDFGTAYNEQFF.

This clone has just one count. The V and J genes are TRBV5-1 and TRBJ1-2, with a weak D call TRBD1 (6 bases). Trimming left V 3 bases short and J 1 base short, with 10 bases between. The CDR3 consists of 14 residues. Germline V gene lookup returns CDR1 SGHRS and CDR2 YFSETQ. The CDR3 coding sequence is TGCGCCAGCAGCTACGGACAGCTTAACTATGGCTACACCTTC. Its protein is CASSYGQLNYGYTF.

CDR3 sequence (DNA): TGTGCCAGCACCCTGGGGAATAGCAATCAGCCCCAGCATTTT. It specifies CASTLGNSNQPQHF. This sequence joins TRBV2 and TRBJ1-5; no clear D. The CDR3 spans 14 residues. The V end was cut by 7 bases, the J end by 0 bases, with 10 bases between. The germline CDR1 and CDR2 sequences are SNHLY and FYNNEI.

This chain links TRBV6-1 with TRBJ2-1; 9 nucleotides align to TRBD2. The CDR3 sequence is 16 residues long. V shed 4 bases, J shed 1 base, and the junction held 5 bases outside the gene matches. Germline V gives CDR1 MNHNS, CDR2 SASEGT. The CDR3 loop is CASSAEAGGSYNEQFF. The CDR3 DNA reads TGTGCCAGCAGTGCGGAAGCGGGGGGATCCTACAATGAGCAGTTCTTC.